This T cell receptor beta chain appears in the sequencing data of a study of shared clonotypes between healthy human individuals. Genomic DNA of each subset was evenly split across several immunoSEQ plates. Clones were read by immunoSEQ multiplex PCR, and TCRdb kept only the in-frame ones, dropping some. The sample includes about 1 million clones, about three quarters of them seen just once. Points from the study as a whole: Generally, naive subsets (rather than memory subsets) showed larger estimated richness.

As regards this clone: Antigen: not known.

The V end lost 4 bases, the J end lost 0 bases, and 8 bases lay between the germline ends. Germline V gene lookup returns CDR1 SGDLS and CDR2 YYNGEE. The CDR3 is 14 amino acids. The sequence derives from a man aged 18-30 years in good health. The J gene is TRBJ1-5, the V gene TRBV9; D ambiguous. Sample: memory CD4+ T cells sorted from blood. Stated subset: CD45RA-negative fraction. The CDR3 here is CASSPIDSNQPQHF. The CDR3 DNA follows: TGTGCCAGCAGCCCGATTGATAGCAATCAGCCCCAGCATTTT.